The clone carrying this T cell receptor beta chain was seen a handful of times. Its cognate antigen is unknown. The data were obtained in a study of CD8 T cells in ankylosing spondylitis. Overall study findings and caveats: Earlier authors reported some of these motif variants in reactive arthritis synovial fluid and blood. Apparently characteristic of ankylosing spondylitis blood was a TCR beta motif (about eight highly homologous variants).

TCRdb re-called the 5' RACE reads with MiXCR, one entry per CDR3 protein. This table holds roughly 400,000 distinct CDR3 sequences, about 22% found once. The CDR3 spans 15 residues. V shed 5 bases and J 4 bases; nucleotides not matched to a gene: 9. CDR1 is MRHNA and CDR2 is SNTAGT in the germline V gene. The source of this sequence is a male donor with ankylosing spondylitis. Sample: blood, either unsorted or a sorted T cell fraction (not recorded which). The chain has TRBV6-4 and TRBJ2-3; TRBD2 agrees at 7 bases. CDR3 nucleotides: TGTGCCAGCAGTCGGGACGCGGGGGAGGCAGATACGCAGTATTTT. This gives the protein CASSRDAGEADTQYF.